The 20 T cell receptor beta chains presented below share a single source sample, sequenced in a study of tumor-infiltrating lymphocytes in primary liver carcinoma. From roughly 21-30 mg of unsorted bulk tissue, DNA and RNA were co-extracted together. Starting from approximately 0.45 ug of total RNA, TCR beta cDNA was produced with a primer in the constant region. Slightly modified ARM-PCR, run as three nested multiplex PCR rounds, produced the TCR beta libraries. PCR rounds one and two used TRBV1-TRBV30 forward primers with a C-beta reverse primer for approximately 10 cycles each. TCRdb used MiXCR to reprocess the multiplex PCR reads, holding one entry per CDR3 protein. The sample includes around 60,000 distinct CDR3 sequences, 71% of them seen just once. The sample consisted of liver tumor tissue from sampling region 4. Subset meaning: tumor region T4, right-lateral pole. The receptors here all came from a man aged 35-49 years with primary liver carcinoma and hepatitis B virus infection.

This clonotype came up many times. CDR3 amino acids: CSAKGNGELFF. CDR3 DNA: TGCAGCGCCAAGGGGAACGGGGAGCTGTTTTTT. This chain connects TRBV29-1 to TRBJ2-2, with a weak D call TRBD1 (5 bases). V was clipped by 7 bases and J by 7 bases, with 10 bases between them. This CDR3 comprises 11 residues. CDR1 and CDR2 from the germline V gene are SQVTM and ANQGSEA.

To note about this clonotype: This may come from a read error, since a much larger clone is one base off. The chain links TRBV4-3 to TRBJ2-1, with 7 positions matching TRBD1. This CDR3 has 18 amino acids. Germline V gene lookup returns CDR1 LGHNA and CDR2 YSLEER. The chain's CDR3 is CTSSQDSRGLGSYNEQFF. As DNA, the CDR3 is TGCACCAGCAGCCAAGACTCGAGGGGGCTAGGGTCCTACAATGAGCAGTTCTTC.

On this clonotype itself: Germline is not matched at one junction end, which may reflect a read error. CDR3 coding DNA: TGCGCCAGCAGCCGAGATACCACGTCCGAAGCTTACTTT. Translation: CASSRDTTSEAYF. The chain carries TRBV4-3 and TRBJ1-1; unclear D gene. CDR1 LGHNA and CDR2 YSLEER come from the germline V gene. The CDR3 is made up of 13 amino acids.

This clonotype occurred many times. Given the absence of the conserved phenylalanine or tryptophan at the CDR3 end, a read error is likely. The chain recombines TRBV28 with TRBJ2-7, with 7 bases matching TRBD2. Germline V lookup: CDR1 MDHEN, CDR2 SYDVKM. Unmatched junction bases numbered 12, after V lost 3 bases and J lost 4 bases. This CDR3 is built from 16 residues. The CDR3 here is CASSFGGSGKYYEQYI. The CDR3 region has the DNA TGTGCCAGCAGTTTCGGGGGGAGCGGGAAATATTACGAGCAGTACATC.

CDR3: CAGAQGQSQETQYF. The CDR3 region has the DNA TGTGCCGGCGCTCAGGGGCAGTCCCAAGAGACCCAGTACTTC. The chain employs TRBV12-3 or TRBV12-4 and TRBJ2-5; D perhaps matches TRBD1 (6 bases). This CDR3 contains 14 residues. With 11 bases removed from V and 1 base from J, the gap between germline ends came to 17 bases.

As for this clonotype: One base away lies a much larger clone, so this may be a sequencing read error. The chain employs TRBV11-3 and TRBJ1-5; D possibly matches TRBD1 or TRBD2 (5 bases each). The end of the DNA is better explained by TRBJ2-3, so the J call may be wrong. The CDR3 covers 15 residues. From germline, CDR1 is SGHNT and CDR2 YENEEA. The CDR3: CTSSIDLGVAQPQYF. CDR3 DNA: TGTACCAGCAGCATAGATCTGGGGGTGGCTCAGCCCCAGTATTTT.

This clonotype was picked up one time. Here the CDR3 omits its conserved ending phenylalanine or tryptophan, so a read error is the likely source. The chain couples TRBV29-1 to TRBJ2-5, with a weak D call TRBD1 (6 bases). Looked up from germline, CDR1 is SQVTM and CDR2 is ANQGSEA. The CDR3 contains 13 residues. This CDR3 reads CSVEGTPKETQYY. In DNA form, the CDR3 reads TGCAGTGTTGAAGGGACACCCAAAGAGACCCAGTACTAC.

Points on this clonotype: One end of the junction fails to match germline, which may point to a read error. The CDR3 DNA reads TGTGCCATCGGGGAGAGGCCAGATACGCGGTATTTT. Amino acids: CAIGERPDTRYF. V and J are TRBV10-3 and TRBJ2-3, with D perhaps TRBD2 (5 bases). CDR3 length: 12 residues. The germline V gene encodes CDR1 ENHRY and CDR2 SYGVKD.

This clonotype came up once. Its ends do not fully match the called genes, so a read error is possible. The chain carries TRBV11-2 and TRBJ1-1; TRBD1 might be the D (5 bases). The CDR3 has 13 amino acids. The germline V gene has CDR1 SGHAT and CDR2 FQNNGV. The CDR3 reads CASSLATGTEALF. CDR3 coding DNA: TGTGCCAGCAGCTTAGCTACCGGGACCGAAGCTTTATTT.

This rearrangement joins TRBV6-5 to TRBJ2-5; TRBD2 aligns across 11 bases. There are 15 residues in the CDR3. The germline V gene has CDR1 MNHEY and CDR2 SVGAGI. V lost 11 bases to trimming and J lost 6 bases; unmatched junction nucleotides: 14. The CDR3 bases are TGTGCCGACAGTTACTCCACTAGCGGGAGTCAGACCCAGTACTTC. Its protein product is CADSYSTSGSQTQYF.

In regard to this clonotype: As the CDR3 is not closed by the conserved phenylalanine or tryptophan, this likely results from a read error. The chain links TRBV4-2 to TRBJ2-1, with 10 bases matching TRBD2. This CDR3 contains 18 residues. From germline, CDR1 is LGHNA and CDR2 YNFKEQ. Written as DNA, the CDR3 is TGTGCCAGCAGCCAAGCGACTAGCGGGCTCAGCTCCTACTATGAGCAGTTCCTC. Translation gives CASSQATSGLSSYYEQFL.

A note on this clonotype: As the CDR3 is not closed by the conserved phenylalanine or tryptophan, this likely results from a read error. V gene TRBV7-8 combines with J gene TRBJ2-1; possibly TRBD2 for D (5 bases). Deletions cut 5 bases from V and 2 bases from J, with 22 bases between. The germline V gene has CDR1 SGHVS and CDR2 FQNEAQ. This CDR3 contains 18 residues. Here the CDR3 reads CASSPLGGSAAPYNEQFS. In DNA form, the CDR3 reads TGTGCCAGCAGCCCGCTTGGAGGCTCAGCGGCCCCCTACAATGAGCAGTTCTCT.

For this clonotype: Possible read error: a much larger clone is one base away. The genes are TRBV6-6 and TRBJ1-1; 10 nucleotides align to TRBD1. The length of the CDR3 is 14 residues. The germline gives CDR1 MNHNY, CDR2 SVGAGI (reference sequence). The CDR3 spells CDSNGTGVRTEAFF. The DNA of the CDR3 is TGTGACAGCAATGGGACAGGGGTAAGGACTGAAGCTTTCTTT.

Turning to this clonotype: A much larger clone differs from this one at a single base, so this may be a read error. The genes are TRBV29-1 and TRBJ2-5; TRBD2 is a possible D gene (5 bases). V dropped 6 bases and J dropped 4 bases, with 9 bases sitting between them. Germline V CDR1 and CDR2: SQVTM, ANQGSEA. This CDR3 is 11 amino acids long. The CDR3 sequence: CSVQEAETQYF. The CDR3 nucleotides read TGCAGCGTCCAGGAGGCAGAGACCCAGTACTTC.

For this clonotype: One end of the junction does not line up with germline, which may come from a read error. The genes are TRBV11-2 and TRBJ2-5; 10 nucleotides line up with TRBD2. This CDR3 is 16 amino acids long. Germline values: CDR1 SGHAT, CDR2 FQNNGV. This CDR3 is CASSQTHSGRKETQYF. The CDR3 bases are TGTGCTAGCAGCCAAACTCATAGCGGGAGGAAAGAGACCCAGTACTTC.

Turning to this clonotype: One end of the junction is discordant with germline, which a read error may explain. The rearrangement joins TRBV5-5 to TRBJ1-6, with D uncertain. The CDR3 runs to 13 residues. Germline V lookup: CDR1 SGHKS, CDR2 YYEKEE (reference sequence). The CDR3 region is CASSFSTEPGILF. The CDR3 DNA sequence: TGTGCCAGCAGCTTCAGTACAGAGCCCGGCATCCTCTTT. The full variable domain, completed using reference TRBV5-5 and TRBJ1-6, is DAGVTQSPTHLIKTRGQQVTLRCSPISGHKSVSWYQQVLGQGPQFIFQYYEKEERGRGNFPDRFSARQFPNYSSELNVNALLLGDSALYLCASSFSTEPGILFGNGTRLTVT.

The chain employs TRBV6-2 or TRBV6-3 and TRBJ2-7, with a tentative D call TRBD1 (6 bases). V shed 6 bases and J shed 7 bases, with 10 bases lying between them. CDR3 length: 11 amino acids. CDR1 and CDR2 (germline): MNHEY, SVGEGT. CDR3 in amino acids: CASRQGPEQYF. In DNA form, the CDR3 reads TGTGCCAGCAGACAGGGACCTGAGCAGTACTTC.

This clonotype has only a few counts. Being one base from a much bigger clone, this may be a read error. This rearrangement joins TRBV29-1 to TRBJ1-3; the D is unclear. Germline CDR1 reads SQVTM; CDR2 reads ANQGSEA. This CDR3 region has 12 residues. The V gene lost 6 bases and the J gene lost 3 bases, with 9 bases spanning the gap. Here the CDR3 reads CSVKCSGNTIYF. CDR3 DNA: TGCAGCGTAAAGTGTAGTGGAAACACCATATATTTT.

About this clonotype: The CDR3 does not close with the conserved phenylalanine or tryptophan, likely indicating a read error. The chain has TRBV11-2 and TRBJ1-1, with no clear D. CDR3 length: 14 amino acids. The germline V gene has CDR1 SGHAT and CDR2 FQNNGV. The DNA for the CDR3 is TGTGTCAGGAGCTTAAACGCCGGGAGGACTGAAGCTTTCGTT. Its translation is CVRSLNAGRTEAFV.

The rearrangement joins TRBV10-2 to TRBJ2-5; D gene ambiguous. V lost 8 bases, J lost 2 bases, and 15 bases lay in between. CDR1 is WSHSY, CDR2 SAAADI, per germline. This CDR3 is built from 14 residues. In DNA form, the CDR3 reads TGCGCCAGCGGTGGTAGTTCCAGACAAGAGACCCAGTACTTC. It encodes CASGGSSRQETQYF.